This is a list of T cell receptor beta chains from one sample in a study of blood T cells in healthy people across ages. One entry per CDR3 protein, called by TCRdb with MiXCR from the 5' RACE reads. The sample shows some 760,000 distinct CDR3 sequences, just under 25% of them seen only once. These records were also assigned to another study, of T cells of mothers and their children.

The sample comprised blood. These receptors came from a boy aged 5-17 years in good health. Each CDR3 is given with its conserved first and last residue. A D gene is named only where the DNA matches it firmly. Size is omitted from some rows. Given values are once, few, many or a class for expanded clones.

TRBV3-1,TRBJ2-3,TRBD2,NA,CASSQAPASGGNRDTQYF,TGTGCCAGCAGCCAAGCTCCGGCTAGCGGGGGTAACAGGGATACGCAGTATTTT
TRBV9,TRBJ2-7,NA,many,CASSVGSGSYEQYF,TGTGCCAGCAGCGTAGGAAGTGGCTCCTACGAGCAGTACTTC
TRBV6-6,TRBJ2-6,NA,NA,CASSYETGVSGANVLTF,TGTGCCAGCAGTTACGAGACAGGAGTCTCTGGGGCCAACGTCCTGACTTTC
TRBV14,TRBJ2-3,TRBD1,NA,CASSQVDRGRPDTQYF,TGTGCCAGCAGCCAAGTGGACAGGGGGCGTCCAGATACGCAGTATTTT
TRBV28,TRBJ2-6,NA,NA,CANGGRGTGANVLTF,TGTGCCAACGGCGGCAGGGGTACTGGGGCCAACGTCCTGACTTTC
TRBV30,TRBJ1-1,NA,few,CAWKAALTEAFF,TGTGCCTGGAAGGCAGCGCTGACTGAAGCTTTCTTT
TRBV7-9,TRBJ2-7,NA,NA,CASSPLGDYEQYF,TGTGCCAGCAGCCCCCTAGGGGACTACGAGCAGTACTTC
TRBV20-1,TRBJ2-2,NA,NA,CSARAPTGTGELFF,TGCAGTGCTAGAGCACCAACAGGGACCGGGGAGCTGTTTTTT
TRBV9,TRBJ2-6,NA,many,CASSVSQAGSGANVLTF,TGTGCCAGCAGCGTGTCGCAGGCCGGCTCTGGGGCCAACGTCCTGACTTTC
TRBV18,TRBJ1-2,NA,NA,CASTPGGLLGYGYTF,TGTGCCAGCACACCAGGAGGGTTGTTGGGCTATGGCTACACCTTC
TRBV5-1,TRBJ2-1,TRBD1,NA,CASRGQGIYNEQFF,TGCGCCAGCAGAGGACAGGGAATTTACAATGAGCAGTTCTTC
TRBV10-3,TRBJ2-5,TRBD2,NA,CAISEFLAGAAPGETQYF,TGTGCCATCAGTGAGTTTCTAGCGGGGGCTGCCCCCGGAGAGACCCAGTACTTC
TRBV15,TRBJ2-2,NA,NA,CATSRDLGTGELFF,TGTGCCACCAGCAGGGACCTGGGGACCGGGGAGCTGTTTTTT
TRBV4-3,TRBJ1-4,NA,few,CASSQAGVRGLGYEEKLFF,TGCGCCAGCAGCCAAGCCGGGGTCAGGGGATTAGGGTATGAGGAAAAACTGTTTTTT
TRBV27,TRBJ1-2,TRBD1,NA,CASSFIGQGGHGYTF,TGTGCCAGCAGTTTTATCGGACAGGGAGGACATGGCTACACCTTC
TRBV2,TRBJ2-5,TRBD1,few,CASSGTGALGETQYF,TGTGCCAGCAGTGGAACAGGGGCCCTAGGGGAGACCCAGTACTTC
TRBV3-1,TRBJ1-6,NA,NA,CASSPAREVPPLHF,TGTGCCAGCAGCCCGGCCCGAGAGGTACCACCCCTCCACTTT
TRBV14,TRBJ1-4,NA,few,CASSLGYGMNEKLFF,TGTGCCAGCAGCCTGGGATACGGTATGAATGAAAAACTGTTTTTT
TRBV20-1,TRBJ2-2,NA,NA,CSARDWDTGELFF,TGCAGTGCTAGAGATTGGGACACCGGGGAGCTGTTTTTT
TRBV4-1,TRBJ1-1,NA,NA,CASSQELQVQNTEAFF,TGCGCCAGCAGCCAAGAGTTACAGGTTCAGAACACTGAAGCTTTCTTT
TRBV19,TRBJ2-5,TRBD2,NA,CASSIDLWTSDQETQYF,TGTGCCAGTAGTATAGATCTATGGACTAGCGATCAAGAGACCCAGTACTTC
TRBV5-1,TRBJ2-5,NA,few,CASSLVAAQETQHF,TGCGCCAGCAGCTTGGTAGCAGCCCAAGAGACCCAGCACTTC
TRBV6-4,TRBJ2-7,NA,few,CASSDSTPRFRSPQYF,TGTGCCAGCAGTGACTCGACACCACGTTTCCGAAGCCCGCAGTACTTC
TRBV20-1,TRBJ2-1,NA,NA,CSALGPSYNEQFF,TGCAGTGCCCTGGGACCCTCCTACAATGAGCAGTTCTTC
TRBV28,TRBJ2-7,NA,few,CASSSSTSTQFYEQYF,TGTGCCAGCAGTTCCTCGACATCGACCCAATTCTACGAGCAGTACTTC
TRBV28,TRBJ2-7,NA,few,CASSLSPAGTYEQYF,TGTGCCAGCAGTTTATCCCCCGCAGGAACCTACGAGCAGTACTTC
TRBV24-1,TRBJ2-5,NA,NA,CATSDGGGQYEQETQYF,TGTGCCACCAGTGACGGGGGGGGACAGTATGAACAAGAGACCCAGTACTTC
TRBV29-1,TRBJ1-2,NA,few,CSVGGVDYGYTF,TGCAGCGTTGGGGGGGTCGACTATGGCTACACCTTC
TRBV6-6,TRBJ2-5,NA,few,CASSYSIPSSKQETQYF,TGTGCCAGCAGTTACTCGATCCCTAGCAGCAAACAAGAGACCCAGTACTTC
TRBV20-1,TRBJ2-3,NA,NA,CSARSGSTDTQYF,TGCAGTGCTAGGAGTGGTAGCACAGATACGCAGTATTTT
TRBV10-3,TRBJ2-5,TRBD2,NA,CAISDPSGSQETQYF,TGTGCCATCAGTGATCCTAGCGGGAGCCAAGAGACCCAGTACTTC
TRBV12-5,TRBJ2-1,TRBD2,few,CASGWTSGIGSNEQFF,TGTGCTAGTGGTTGGACTAGCGGGATTGGGTCAAATGAGCAGTTCTTC
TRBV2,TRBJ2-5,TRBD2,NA,CASTILAETQYF,TGTGCCAGCACCATACTAGCGGAGACCCAGTACTTC
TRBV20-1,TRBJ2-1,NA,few,CSAFHPSSEIYNEQFF,TGCAGTGCTTTCCACCCCTCTAGCGAGATATACAATGAGCAGTTCTTC
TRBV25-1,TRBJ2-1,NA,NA,CASSEVRGSSYNEQFF,TGTGCCAGCAGTGAAGTGAGGGGGTCGTCCTACAATGAGCAGTTCTTC
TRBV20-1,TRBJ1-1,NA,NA,CSARQAYAEAFF,TGCAGTGCCCGACAGGCCTACGCTGAAGCTTTCTTT
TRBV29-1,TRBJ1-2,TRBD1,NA,CSVEPPAGTESITF,TGCAGCGTTGAGCCCCCTGCCGGGACAGAGTCGATCACCTTC
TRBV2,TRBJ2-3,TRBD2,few,CATSGTSGTDTQYF,TGTGCCACTTCCGGGACTAGCGGCACAGATACGCAGTATTTT
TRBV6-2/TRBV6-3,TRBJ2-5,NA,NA,CASITGVFETQYF,TGTGCCAGCATCACAGGAGTATTCGAGACCCAGTACTTC
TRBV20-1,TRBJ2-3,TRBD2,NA,CSARVLGLAGSTDTQYF,TGCAGTGCTAGAGTTCTCGGACTAGCGGGAAGCACAGATACGCAGTATTTT
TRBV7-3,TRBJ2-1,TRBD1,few,CASSRDRGPNEQFF,TGTGCCAGCAGCCGGGACAGGGGGCCAAATGAGCAGTTCTTC
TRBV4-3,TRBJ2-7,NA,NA,CASSQDVGSYEQYF,TGCGCCAGCAGCCAGGACGTCGGCTCCTACGAGCAGTACTTC
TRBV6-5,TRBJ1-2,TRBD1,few,CAGSPSDREWNGYTF,TGTGCCGGCAGCCCCAGCGACAGGGAATGGAATGGCTACACCTTC
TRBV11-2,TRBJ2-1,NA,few,CASSSQTEQFF,TGTGCCAGCAGCTCACAGACGGAGCAGTTCTTC
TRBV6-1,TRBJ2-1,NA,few,CASSRGPDEQFF,TGTGCCAGCAGTCGTGGACCGGATGAGCAGTTCTTC
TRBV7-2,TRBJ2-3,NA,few,CASRWRGSTDTQYF,TGTGCCAGCAGGTGGAGGGGTTCGACAGATACGCAGTATTTT
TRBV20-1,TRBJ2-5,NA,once,CSARNAETQYF,TGCAGTGCTAGAAATGCGGAGACCCAGTACTTC
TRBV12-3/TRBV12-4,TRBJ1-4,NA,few,CASSKQTATNEKLFF,TGTGCCAGCAGCAAACAGACAGCAACTAATGAAAAACTGTTTTTT
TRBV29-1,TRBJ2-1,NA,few,CSVGVLDEQFF,TGCAGCGTGGGCGTTCTCGATGAGCAGTTCTTC
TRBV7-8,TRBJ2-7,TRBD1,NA,CASSSGTGVTYEQYF,TGTGCCAGCAGCTCAGGGACAGGAGTTACCTACGAGCAGTACTTC
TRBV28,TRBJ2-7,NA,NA,CASSTGPSETYEQYF,TGTGCCAGCAGTACCGGGCCTAGCGAAACCTACGAGCAGTACTTC
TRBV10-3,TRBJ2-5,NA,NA,CAISESKMTGEETQYF,TGTGCCATCAGTGAGTCGAAGATGACAGGCGAAGAGACCCAGTACTTC
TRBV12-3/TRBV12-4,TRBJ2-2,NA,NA,CASSSPGSGTGELFF,TGTGCCAGCAGTTCCCCAGGTTCGGGCACCGGGGAGCTGTTTTTT